The T cell receptor beta chain described here comes from a study of blood T cell repertoires in COVID-19. Study-wide context: From the United States, Italy and Spain came samples of acute and convalescent COVID-19. T cells, B-cell-depleted T cells, or PBMCs supplied cDNA or gDNA.

The CDR3 runs to 15 residues. The trim removed 11 bases at V and 0 bases at J, leaving 7 bases unmatched. From germline, CDR1 is SEHNR and CDR2 FQNEAQ (reference sequence). Original processing notes: Reference gene primer amplification gave estimated nucleated cell counts. Clones were read by immunoSEQ multiplex PCR, and TCRdb kept only the in-frame ones, dropping some. The V and J calls and clone size were taken over from that table, and D and trimming were inferred from the DNA. The table has about 120,000 clones, 80% to 90% seen once. This clonotype was sampled from a woman in her sixties or seventies with acute or convalescent COVID-19. Sequencing input: peripheral blood. The chain employs TRBV7-9 and TRBJ2-2, with TRBD1 identical over 9 bases. The CDR3 DNA is TGTGCCGGCACAGGGGGCCACGCGAACACCGGGGAGCTGTTTTTT. It codes for CAGTGGHANTGELFF. Complete variable domain (other parts from reference TRBV7-9 and TRBJ2-2): DTGVSQNPRHKITKRGQNVTFRCDPISEHNRLYWYRQTLGQGPEFLTYFQNEAQLEKSRLLSDRFSAERPKGSFSTLEIQRTEQGDSAMYLCAGTGGHANTGELFFGEGSRLTVL.